This T cell receptor (beta chain) appears in the sequencing data of a study of T cells in Graves' hyperthyroidism and ophthalmopathy. The study, taken as a whole, reports: Ophthalmopathy was separated from stable hyperthyroidism by a 13 V-J model.

TCR beta CDR3 regions were amplified from RNA transcripts. The HTBI primer set served for first-round RT-PCR of the TCR CDR3. TCRdb reprocessed the multiplex PCR reads via MiXCR and lists one record per CDR3 protein. Of nearly 250,000 distinct CDR3 sequences detected, 24% appear once; the ten largest clones hold around 32%. V was cut by 3 bases and J by 0 bases, with 14 bases left in between. Germline V CDR1 and CDR2: MNHEY, SMNVEV (reference sequence). The CDR3 loop spans 16 amino acids. At least 3 on the Clinical Activity Score was recorded for ophthalmopathy patients, who also had NOSPECS grade at least 4 and duration under 3 months. As regards this clonotype: Its matching antigen is unknown.

Sequencing was carried out using blood. The chain employs TRBV27 and TRBJ1-2, with no clear D. This receptor was identified in a woman aged 40 to 50 with Graves' ophthalmopathy. In DNA, the CDR3 is TGTGCCAGCAGTTTGAGGGTGAAGGGCCCTAACTATGGCTACACCTTC. Translating it yields CASSLRVKGPNYGYTF.